Below, 21 T cell receptor beta chains from the same sample are listed, as sequenced in a study of T cell responses to AZD1222 COVID-19 vaccine. TCRdb's table, derived via immunoSEQ multiplex PCR, lists solely in-frame clones and lacks some. Of tens of thousands of clones in the sample, roughly nine tenths were seen once. Sample: peripheral blood, taken on day 0 of AZD1222 vaccination. The receptors were gathered from an adult in good health.

V is TRBV7-2 and J is TRBJ1-1; 9 bases are shared with TRBD1. V shed 5 bases, J shed 0 bases, and the junction held 4 bases outside the gene matches. Germline V lookup: CDR1 SGHTA, CDR2 FQGNSA. The CDR3 totals 15 residues. CDR3 amino acids: CASSTGQGMNTEAFF. The CDR3 DNA is TGTGCCAGCAGCACCGGACAGGGGATGAACACTGAAGCTTTCTTT.

The genes are TRBV11-2 and TRBJ2-7, with TRBD1 identical over 7 bases. Per the germline V gene, CDR1 is SGHAT and CDR2 is FQNNGV. V lost 4 bases to trimming and J lost 1 base; unmatched junction nucleotides: 7. The CDR3 runs to 15 residues. CDR3 amino acids: CASSSNRDSSYEQYF. The CDR3 DNA reads TGTGCCAGCAGCTCCAACCGGGACAGTTCCTACGAGCAGTACTTC.

The CDR3 DNA reads as TGTGCCAGCAGCTCGCCTCAGGGGCGGGCCTATGGCTACACCTTC. It yields the protein CASSSPQGRAYGYTF. The chain employs TRBV5-4 and TRBJ1-2; perhaps TRBD1 as D (6 bases). The CDR3 spans 15 residues. V gave up 3 bases and J gave up 4 bases, with 16 bases separating them. Germline V gene data show CDR1 as SGHNT and CDR2 as YYREEE (reference sequence).

The V gene is TRBV12-5, the J gene TRBJ2-3; TRBD2 matches 7 bases. J was trimmed by 4 bases and V by 1 base; bases with no gene match: 8. CDR3 size: 16 residues. The germline V gene has CDR1 LGHNT and CDR2 FRNRAP. The DNA for the CDR3 is TGTGCTAGTGGTTTGGCCCTGACGGCGGGGGCAGATACGCAGTATTTT. Its protein is CASGLALTAGADTQYF.

V is TRBV7-9 and J is TRBJ1-4, with D unclear. CDR1 is SEHNR, CDR2 FQNEAQ, per germline (reference sequence). V was trimmed by 5 bases and J by 4 bases, leaving 14 bases between them. CDR3 length: 15 residues. The CDR3, as DNA: TGTGCCAGCAGCCCAGAGGGCCGGAATAATGAAAAACTGTTTTTT. Amino acids: CASSPEGRNNEKLFF.

In this sample, this clone turned up once. The rearrangement links TRBV7-9 to TRBJ1-3; maybe TRBD1 (5 bases). V was shortened by 1 base and J by 0 bases, with 13 bases between the two germline ends. The CDR3 runs 17 residues. Germline CDR1 is SEHNR and CDR2 is FQNEAQ (reference sequence). The CDR3 region has the DNA TGTGCCAGCAGCTTAGTCGAGCGACAGAACTCTGGAAACACCATATATTTT. This translates into CASSLVERQNSGNTIYF.

Remarks on this clone: The same CDR3 is also encoded by other DNA sequences in this sample. This chain links TRBV18 with TRBJ2-1; 7 bases line up with TRBD1. The V gene's germline CDR1 is KGHSH and CDR2 LQKENI. Germline trimming cut 3 bases from V and 4 bases from J; bases unmatched to any gene: 0. The CDR3 totals 13 residues. CDR3 in amino acids: CASSPDRYNEQFF. The CDR3 nucleotides read TGTGCCAGCTCACCGGACAGGTACAATGAGCAGTTCTTC.

The V gene is TRBV4-2, the J gene TRBJ1-1, with TRBD1 matching 9 bases. The CDR3 loop spans 15 amino acids. In germline, CDR1 is LGHNA, CDR2 YNFKEQ. V shed 3 bases, J shed 1 base, and the junction held 3 bases outside the gene matches. The DNA for the CDR3 is TGTGCCAGCAGCCACGGGACAGGGCAGAACACTGAAGCTTTCTTT. It translates to CASSHGTGQNTEAFF.

The V gene is TRBV7-2, the J gene TRBJ1-2; 9 bases fit TRBD1. V lost 5 bases to trimming and J lost 5 bases; unmatched junction nucleotides: 6. Germline-derived CDR1 and CDR2 are SGHTA and FQGNSA. The CDR3 extends over 14 amino acids. The CDR3 DNA reads as TGTGCCAGCAGCCCATCCGGGACAGGGTATGGCTACACCTTC. It translates to CASSPSGTGYGYTF.

CDR3 residues: CASGPPTSGLLRERNYGYTF. The CDR3 nucleotides are TGTGCTAGTGGTCCCCCGACATCAGGGCTCCTTCGCGAACGAAACTATGGCTACACCTTC. This rearrangement joins TRBV12-5 to TRBJ1-2; possible D gene TRBD1, 5 bases. CDR1 and CDR2 from the germline V gene are LGHNT and FRNRAP. V lost 5 bases and J 2 bases, leaving 30 bases between the germline ends. The CDR3 totals 20 residues.

V usage is TRBV5-1 and J usage is TRBJ1-2; no reliable D call. The germline CDR1 and CDR2 sequences are SGHRS and YFSETQ. V was clipped by 4 bases and J by 2 bases, with 12 bases between them. This CDR3 has 14 amino acids. In DNA, the CDR3 is TGCGCCAGCAGCCCGGCTGGGGAAAACTATGGCTACACCTTC. Its translation is CASSPAGENYGYTF.

The V call is TRBV18, the J call TRBJ2-3; unclear D gene. V lost 3 bases, J lost 2 bases, and 15 bases lay in between. The germline V gene encodes CDR1 KGHSH and CDR2 LQKENI. The CDR3 is made up of 16 amino acids. CDR3 protein: CASSPRLQKITDTQYF. The CDR3 DNA is TGTGCCAGCTCACCTAGGTTACAGAAAATCACAGATACGCAGTATTTT.

The chain has TRBV4-1 and TRBJ2-1; 13 bases match TRBD2. Germline assignment: CDR1 MGHRA and CDR2 YSYEKL. The V and J ends lost 4 bases and 7 bases, in that order; junction bases with no gene match: 10. The CDR3 runs to 17 residues. The CDR3 spells CASSLTTSGGAMNEQFF. As DNA, the CDR3 is TGCGCCAGCAGCCTAACCACTAGCGGGGGGGCCATGAATGAGCAGTTCTTC.

This clone was seen just once. The chain carries TRBV18 and TRBJ2-1, with 8 bases fitting TRBD1. V was pared by 0 bases and J by 6 bases, with 10 bases of the junction left unmatched. Per germline, CDR1 KGHSH and CDR2 LQKENI. This CDR3 is 17 amino acids long. The chain's CDR3 is CASSPPTGTGNFNEQFF. CDR3 nucleotides: TGTGCCAGCTCACCACCAACCGGGACAGGCAATTTCAATGAGCAGTTCTTC.

The chain couples TRBV27 to TRBJ2-3, with TRBD1 identical over 10 bases. With V trimmed by 5 bases and J by 2 bases, 7 bases remained unmatched. This CDR3 is built from 16 residues. Germline assignment: CDR1 MNHEY and CDR2 SMNVEV (reference sequence). In DNA, the CDR3 is TGTGCCAGCAGTGCAGACAGGGGGCCTTTCACAGATACGCAGTATTTT. It yields the protein CASSADRGPFTDTQYF.

The CDR3 DNA follows: TGTGCCAGTAGTCCCCCGACAGGGGGAGCAACTAATGAAAAACTGTTTTTT. Amino acid sequence: CASSPPTGGATNEKLFF. The chain carries TRBV19 and TRBJ1-4; 9 nucleotides align to TRBD1. With 5 bases clipped from V and 0 bases from J, the junction kept 7 bases outside the gene matches. The length of the CDR3 is 17 residues. Germline-derived CDR1 and CDR2 are LNHDA and SQIVND (reference sequence).

The chain carries TRBV7-6 and TRBJ2-2; D gene unclear. The germline CDR1 and CDR2 sequences are SGHVS and FNYEAQ. V gave up 5 bases and J gave up 6 bases, with 13 bases separating them. The CDR3 is 14 amino acids. The CDR3 nucleotides read TGTGCCAGCAGCCGACTGACCGGCCCCGGGGAGCTGTTTTTT. Its protein is CASSRLTGPGELFF.

The V call is TRBV6-5, the J call TRBJ1-6, with unresolved D. CDR3 length equals 13 residues. V dropped 6 bases and J dropped 5 bases, with 8 bases sitting between them. The V gene's germline CDR1 is MNHEY and CDR2 SVGAGI. The CDR3 spells CASRSGHNSPLHF. Written as DNA, the CDR3 is TGTGCCAGCAGGTCCGGCCATAATTCACCCCTCCACTTT.

The chain links TRBV5-1 to TRBJ2-7; TRBD1 is a possible D gene (6 bases). CDR1 and CDR2 (germline): SGHRS, YFSETQ. Between the trimmed V and J ends, which lost 4 bases and 6 bases, there was a span of 17 bases. The CDR3 has 14 residues. This chain's CDR3 is CASSTGTRGVEQYF. The CDR3 bases are TGCGCCAGCAGCACCGGGACAAGGGGAGTCGAGCAGTACTTC.

The chain combines TRBV5-1 with TRBJ1-5; D remains unclear. This CDR3 is 13 amino acids long. Germline CDR1 and CDR2: SGHRS and YFSETQ. Trimming took 1 base from V and 3 from J, leaving 5 bases between them. CDR3 protein: CASSLLSNQPQHF. For the CDR3, the DNA is TGCGCCAGCAGCTTGTTGTCCAATCAGCCCCAGCATTTT.

V and J are TRBV2 and TRBJ2-7, with D perhaps matching TRBD1 (5 bases). Looked up from germline, CDR1 is SNHLY and CDR2 is FYNNEI. This CDR3 contains 14 residues. With 4 bases removed from V and 5 bases from J, the gap between germline ends came to 15 bases. Here the CDR3 reads CASSASQGLNEQYF. CDR3 coding DNA: TGTGCCAGCAGTGCGTCGCAGGGCTTGAACGAGCAGTACTTC.